Listed below are T cell receptor beta chains from one sample, sequenced in a study of blood T cell repertoires in COVID-19. TCRdb's table, derived via immunoSEQ multiplex PCR, lists solely in-frame clones and lacks some. Among more than 300,000 clones listed, 90% to 95% were seen once. Sequenced input: PBMCs or T cells enriched from blood (not recorded which). Receptors originate from a woman aged 40-49 years who had been exposed to COVID-19. The CDR3 runs from the conserved cysteine through the conserved F or W. The D gene is left open where the match is weak. Only part of the rows carry a size: once, few, many, or a class if the clone is expanded.

J gene | clone size | D gene | V gene | CDR3 DNA | CDR3 protein
TRBJ1-1 | . | TRBD1 | TRBV6-5 | TGTGCCAGCAGTATAAGACAGGGCAAAAACACTGAAGCTTTCTTT | CASSIRQGKNTEAFF
TRBJ1-2 | . | . | TRBV27 | TGTGCCAGCAGTCCTACAGGGACCAACTATGGCTACACCTTC | CASSPTGTNYGYTF
TRBJ2-3 | . | . | TRBV21-1 | TGTGCCAGCAGCAAAGAGTGGCGCCTCGGCGGGGGCCTCACAGATACGCAGTATTTT | CASSKEWRLGGGLTDTQYF
TRBJ2-1 | . | TRBD2 | TRBV5-1 | TGCGCCAGCAGCTTGGGGTCACTAGCGGGAGGAGGCAATGAGCAGTTCTTC | CASSLGSLAGGGNEQFF
TRBJ1-4 | . | TRBD1 | TRBV15 | TGTGCCACCAGGCTGGGACAGGGATCAACTACTAATGAAAAACTGTTTTTT | CATRLGQGSTTNEKLFF
TRBJ2-1 | . | TRBD1 | TRBV24-1 | TGTGCCACCAGTGACCTCGGACAGGAAAACAATGAGCAGTTCTTC | CATSDLGQENNEQFF
TRBJ1-1 | . | . | TRBV28 | TGTGCCAGCAGTTCCCTCGGGGGGGTCGGAACTGAAGCTTTCTTT | CASSSLGGVGTEAFF
TRBJ1-1 | . | TRBD1 | TRBV19 | TGTGCCAGTTACCACAGGGGGGGGGAAGCTTTCTTT | CASYHRGGEAFF
TRBJ2-5 | . | . | TRBV12-5 | TGTGCTAGTGGTTTACTGGCGGGACAGACGCGGGAGACCCAGTACTTC | CASGLLAGQTRETQYF
TRBJ2-1 | . | . | TRBV7-2 | TGTGCCAGCAGCCTCTCTCAGGCTTTCGGTGAGCAGTTCTTC | CASSLSQAFGEQFF
TRBJ1-5 | . | . | TRBV15 | TGTGCCACCAGCAGAGATCTAGGGGACACCAATCAGCCCCAGCATTTT | CATSRDLGDTNQPQHF
TRBJ1-1 | once | . | TRBV19 | TGTGCCAGTAGTATCAGGGGCCCATACACTGAAGCTTTCTTT | CASSIRGPYTEAFF
TRBJ1-1 | . | . | TRBV7-2 | TGTGCCAGTTCGAGGGAGGCGTCAATCACTGAAGCTTTCTTT | CASSREASITEAFF